The next 22 T cell receptor beta chains were all read from a single sample in a study of CD8+ T cells in alopecia areata. The authors extracted RNA and reverse transcribed it into cDNA as the sequencing template. TCRdb's table, derived via immunoSEQ multiplex PCR, lists solely in-frame clones and lacks some. The sample has 140,000 to 150,000 clones, more than 75% seen once. Specimen: CD8+ T cells sorted from blood, collected at week 0. These receptors came from a human donor with alopecia areata.

The genes are TRBV4-1 and TRBJ2-3; 8 positions agree with TRBD1. This CDR3 has 16 residues. The germline gives CDR1 MGHRA, CDR2 YSYEKL. Trimming at V came to 6 bases and at J to 0 bases, leaving 8 bases not matched to a gene. CDR3 loop: CASSSGQGDSTDTQYF. CDR3 in DNA: TGCGCCAGCAGTTCCGGACAGGGCGATAGCACAGATACGCAGTATTTT.

This rearrangement joins TRBV7-6 to TRBJ2-1; no definite D call. Trimming stripped 6 bases from V and 8 bases from J, with 11 bases between. Germline V gives CDR1 SGHVS, CDR2 FNYEAQ. This CDR3 is built from 12 residues. The CDR3 region has the DNA TGTGCCAGCAGTTCTACCCGTGATGAGCAGTTCTTC. Its protein product is CASSSTRDEQFF.

The chain recombines TRBV6-5 with TRBJ2-7; D might be TRBD1 or TRBD2, each matching 5 bases. The ends were cut back, 2 bases at V and 2 bases at J, with 7 bases in the middle. This CDR3 spans 13 amino acids. Germline lookup yields CDR1 MNHEY and CDR2 SVGAGI. The CDR3 loop is CASSYGTPYEQYF. The CDR3 nucleotides are TGTGCCAGCAGTTACGGGACCCCCTACGAGCAGTACTTC.

This chain connects TRBV7-9 to TRBJ2-3; either TRBD1 or TRBD2 may fit D (5 bases each). Trimming took 3 bases from V and 0 from J, leaving 7 bases between them. CDR3 length: 14 residues. CDR1 is SEHNR and CDR2 is FQNEAQ in the germline V gene (reference sequence). CDR3 residues: CASSFGASTDTQYF. The CDR3 DNA reads TGTGCCAGCAGCTTCGGGGCTAGCACAGATACGCAGTATTTT. Looking up the rest from reference TRBV7-9 and TRBJ2-3 gives the full variable domain: DTGVSQNPRHKITKRGQNVTFRCDPISEHNRLYWYRQTLGQGPEFLTYFQNEAQLEKSRLLSDRFSAERPKGSFSTLEIQRTEQGDSAMYLCASSFGASTDTQYFGPGTRLTVL.

The V call is TRBV9, the J call TRBJ2-1; 7 nucleotides align to TRBD2. This CDR3 is built from 17 residues. With V trimmed by 0 bases and J by 1 base, 7 bases remained unmatched. Per the germline V gene, CDR1 is SGDLS and CDR2 is YYNGEE. The CDR3 sequence is CASSVAGGAVSYNEQFF. The CDR3 nucleotides are TGTGCCAGCAGCGTAGCGGGAGGAGCGGTATCCTACAATGAGCAGTTCTTC.

The V call is TRBV5-4, the J call TRBJ2-1; 8 bases map to TRBD1. Germline CDR1 SGHNT, CDR2 YYREEE (reference sequence). V gave up 4 bases and J gave up 4 bases; unmatched junction bases: 7. This CDR3 is built from 15 residues. In nucleotides, the CDR3 is TGTGCCAGCAGCCAAGGGACAGGAGAATACAATGAGCAGTTCTTC. It specifies CASSQGTGEYNEQFF.

This clone was counted only a few times. This chain connects TRBV7-9 to TRBJ2-7; weak D call: TRBD2 (6 bases). Germline V gene lookup returns CDR1 SEHNR and CDR2 FQNEAQ (reference sequence). The CDR3 is 14 residues long. The V and J ends lost 1 base and 2 bases respectively, with 9 bases between them. The CDR3 loop reads CASSLGAGPYEQYF. As DNA, the CDR3 is TGTGCCAGCAGCTTAGGCGCGGGGCCCTACGAGCAGTACTTC.

The chain combines TRBV7-2 with TRBJ2-4; D gene uncertain. Germline V gene sequence: CDR1 SGHTA, CDR2 FQGNSA. The V end was cut by 1 base, the J end by 0 bases, with 10 bases between. The CDR3 spans 16 residues. For the CDR3, the DNA is TGTGCCAGCAGCTTAGTTGGCATTCTAGCCAAAAACATTCAGTACTTC. It encodes CASSLVGILAKNIQYF.

This clone has just a few counts. The J gene is TRBJ1-1, the V gene TRBV29-1; TRBD1 is a possible D gene (6 bases). V shed 6 bases and J shed 11 bases, with 13 bases lying between them. Looked up from germline, CDR1 is SQVTM and CDR2 is ANQGSEA. The CDR3 is 10 amino acids. This chain's CDR3 is CSVITGRAFF. The DNA for the CDR3 is TGCAGCGTCATCACAGGGCGGGCTTTCTTT. The full variable domain, its missing parts supplied by reference TRBV29-1 and TRBJ1-1, is SAVISQKPSRDICQRGTSLTIQCQVDSQVTMMFWYRQQPGQSLTLIATANQGSEATYESGFVIDKFPISRPNLTFSTLTVSNMSPEDSSIYLCSVITGRAFFGQGTRLTVV.

About this clone: Other nucleotide sequences in the sample specify the same CDR3. The genes are TRBV7-9 and TRBJ2-7, with unresolved D. Per germline, CDR1 SEHNR and CDR2 FQNEAQ (reference sequence). The CDR3 covers 11 residues. V lost 6 bases and J lost 2, with 5 bases in between. This chain's CDR3 is CASSLTYEQYF. As DNA, the CDR3 is TGTGCCAGCAGTCTCACCTACGAGCAGTACTTC.

V usage is TRBV15 and J usage is TRBJ1-3, with D hard to call. Trimming pared 4 bases from V and 2 bases from J, leaving 9 bases between. This CDR3 contains 14 residues. Looked up from germline, CDR1 is LNHNV and CDR2 is YYDKDF (reference sequence). As DNA, the CDR3 is TGTGCCACCAGCAAGGGAGGGACTGGAAACACCATATATTTT. Translating gives CATSKGGTGNTIYF.

The rearrangement links TRBV30 to TRBJ2-1; a weak D match, TRBD1 (5 bases). CDR3 size: 12 residues. The germline gives CDR1 GTSNPN, CDR2 SVGIG (reference sequence). V was cut by 3 bases and J by 6 bases, with 9 bases left in between. For the CDR3, the DNA is TGTGCCTGGAGCCCCCAGGGCAATGAGCAGTTCTTC. Translating gives CAWSPQGNEQFF.

The V call is TRBV29-1, the J call TRBJ2-2; TRBD1 aligns across 8 bases. Looked up from germline, CDR1 is SQVTM and CDR2 is ANQGSEA. Germline trimming cut 1 base from V and 7 bases from J; bases unmatched to any gene: 2. CDR3 size: 13 residues. For the CDR3, the DNA is TGCAGCGTTGAAGTAACAGGGGGCGGGGAGCTGTTTTTT. Its translation is CSVEVTGGGELFF.

This clone was counted once. The V and J genes are TRBV7-2 and TRBJ2-3, with 10 bases aligning to TRBD2. CDR1 is SGHTA and CDR2 is FQGNSA in the germline V gene. The length of the CDR3 is 15 residues. Trimming removed 3 bases from V and 5 bases from J; junction bases left unmatched: 5. As DNA, the CDR3 is TGTGCCAGCAGCTTCAGCGGGGGGGCTTTAGATACGCAGTATTTT. This sequence encodes CASSFSGGALDTQYF.

The V call is TRBV6-5, the J call TRBJ1-2; TRBD1 aligns across 9 bases. This CDR3 is built from 12 residues. Trimming removed 7 bases from V and 7 bases from J; junction bases left unmatched: 4. In germline, CDR1 is MNHEY, CDR2 SVGAGI. CDR3 sequence (DNA): TGTGCCAGCACGACAGGGGGTCTTGGCTACACCTTC. This gives the protein CASTTGGLGYTF.

The rearrangement links TRBV2 to TRBJ2-1, with D possibly matching TRBD2 (6 bases). Germline assignment: CDR1 SNHLY and CDR2 FYNNEI. V lost 6 bases and J lost 4, with 13 bases in between. The CDR3 sequence is 14 residues long. The CDR3 loop is CASRGGTEYNEQFF. CDR3 nucleotides: TGTGCCAGCAGGGGCGGGACGGAGTACAATGAGCAGTTCTTC. Full variable domain (missing parts from reference TRBV2 and TRBJ2-1): EPEVTQTPSHQVTQMGQEVILRCVPISNHLYFYWYRQILGQKVEFLVSFYNNEISEKSEIFDDQFSVERPDGSNFTLKIRSTKLEDSAMYFCASRGGTEYNEQFFGPGTRLTVL.

In its sample, this clone was seen once. The chain carries TRBV4-1 and TRBJ2-7; TRBD2 matches 12 bases. The CDR3 consists of 15 residues. Germline assignment: CDR1 MGHRA and CDR2 YSYEKL. With V trimmed by 4 bases and J by 4 bases, 5 bases remained unmatched. The DNA for the CDR3 is TGCGCCAGCAGCCCGACTAGCGGGAGCTTATACGAGCAGTACTTC. Amino acid sequence: CASSPTSGSLYEQYF.

Only one count was recorded for this clone. The chain links TRBV21-1 to TRBJ1-5. TRBV21-1 is a known pseudogene. The CDR3 spans 18 residues. Here the CDR3 reads CASSNTRIVPTSNQPQHF. The CDR3 DNA is TGTGCCAGCAGCAATACGAGGATCGTCCCAACTAGCAATCAGCCCCAGCATTTT.

The chain uses TRBV19 and TRBJ2-4; the match to TRBD2 covers 15 bases. Germline CDR1 and CDR2: LNHDA and SQIVND (reference sequence). Unmatched junction bases numbered 6, after V lost 5 bases and J lost 4 bases. This CDR3 is built from 17 residues. The CDR3 is CASSLGLAGGRKNIQYF. In nucleotides, the CDR3 is TGTGCCAGTAGTCTAGGACTAGCGGGAGGGCGTAAAAACATTCAGTACTTC.

The genes are TRBV11-1 and TRBJ2-1; 9 nucleotides match TRBD1. The CDR3 is 16 residues long. J was trimmed by 4 bases and V by 5 bases; bases with no gene match: 9. The germline V gene encodes CDR1 SGHAT and CDR2 FQDESV (reference sequence). CDR3 DNA sequence: TGTGCCAGCAGCCTATACAGGGGGCCTCCGTACAATGAGCAGTTCTTC. Amino acids: CASSLYRGPPYNEQFF.

V and J are TRBV27 and TRBJ2-1; a possible D gene is TRBD2 (6 bases). The CDR3 is 14 residues long. V was pared by 1 base and J by 5 bases, with 9 bases between. Per germline, CDR1 MNHEY and CDR2 SMNVEV (reference sequence). DNA of the CDR3: TGTGCCAGCAGTTTATATGGGGGGAACAATGAGCAGTTCTTC. This translates into CASSLYGGNNEQFF.

The rearrangement joins TRBV7-8 to TRBJ2-7; tentatively, D is TRBD2 (6 bases). The CDR3 extends over 15 amino acids. Germline assignment: CDR1 SGHVS and CDR2 FQNEAQ. Between the trimmed V and J ends, which lost 1 base and 0 bases, there was a span of 10 bases. CDR3 sequence: CASSLGRESSYEQYF. CDR3 coding DNA: TGTGCCAGCAGCTTAGGCCGGGAGAGCTCCTACGAGCAGTACTTC.